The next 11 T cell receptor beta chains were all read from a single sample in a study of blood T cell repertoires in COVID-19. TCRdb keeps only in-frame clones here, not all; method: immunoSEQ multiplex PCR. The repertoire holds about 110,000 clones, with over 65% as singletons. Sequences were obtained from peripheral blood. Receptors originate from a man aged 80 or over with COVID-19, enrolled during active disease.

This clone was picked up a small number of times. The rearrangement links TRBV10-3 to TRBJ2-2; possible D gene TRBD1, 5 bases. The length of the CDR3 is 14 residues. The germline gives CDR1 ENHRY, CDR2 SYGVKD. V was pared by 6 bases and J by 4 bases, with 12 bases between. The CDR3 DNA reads TGTGCCATCAGAGGGGTGCGTGGCACCGGGGAGCTGTTTTTT. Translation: CAIRGVRGTGELFF.

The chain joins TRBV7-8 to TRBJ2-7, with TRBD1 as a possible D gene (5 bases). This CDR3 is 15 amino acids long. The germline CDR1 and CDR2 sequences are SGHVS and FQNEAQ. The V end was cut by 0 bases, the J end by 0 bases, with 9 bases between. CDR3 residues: CASSLAAGISYEQYF. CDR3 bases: TGTGCCAGCAGCTTAGCGGCAGGGATCTCCTACGAGCAGTACTTC.

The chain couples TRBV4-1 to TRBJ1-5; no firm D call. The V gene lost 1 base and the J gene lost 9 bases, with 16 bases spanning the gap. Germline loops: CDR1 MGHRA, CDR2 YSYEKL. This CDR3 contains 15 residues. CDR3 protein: CASSQVGRGWRPQHF. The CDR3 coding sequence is TGCGCCAGCAGCCAAGTCGGTCGGGGTTGGCGGCCCCAGCATTTT.

CDR3 bases: TGTGCCAGCAGTTTGCGGGAGGACTACGAGCAGTACTTC. Translating it yields CASSLREDYEQYF. V usage is TRBV28 and J usage is TRBJ2-7; 8 bases fit TRBD2. CDR1 MDHEN and CDR2 SYDVKM come from the germline V gene. The CDR3 is 13 amino acids. Trimming at V came to 3 bases and at J to 3 bases, leaving 1 base not matched to a gene.

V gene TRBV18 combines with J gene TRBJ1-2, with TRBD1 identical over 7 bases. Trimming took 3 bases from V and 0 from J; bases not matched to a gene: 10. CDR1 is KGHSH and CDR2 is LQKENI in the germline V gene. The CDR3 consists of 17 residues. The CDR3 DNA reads TGTGCCAGCTCACCGCGAGGGACAGCGACCTCTAACTATGGCTACACCTTC. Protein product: CASSPRGTATSNYGYTF.

In DNA, the CDR3 is TGCGCCAGCAGCCAGCGACCGGGACAGGGGGCAATGGCAACTAATGAAAAACTGTTTTTT. Translating gives CASSQRPGQGAMATNEKLFF. V usage is TRBV4-1 and J usage is TRBJ1-4, with 12 bases lining up with TRBD1. CDR3 length: 20 amino acids. CDR1 and CDR2 from the germline V gene are MGHRA and YSYEKL. J lost 0 bases, V lost 3 bases, and 11 bases had no gene match.

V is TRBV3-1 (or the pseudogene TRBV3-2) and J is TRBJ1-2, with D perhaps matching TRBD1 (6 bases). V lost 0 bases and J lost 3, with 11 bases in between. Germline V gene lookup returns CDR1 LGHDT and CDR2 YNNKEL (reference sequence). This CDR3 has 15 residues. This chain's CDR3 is CASSQDQTGYYGYTF. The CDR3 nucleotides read TGTGCCAGCAGCCAAGACCAAACAGGGTACTATGGCTACACCTTC.

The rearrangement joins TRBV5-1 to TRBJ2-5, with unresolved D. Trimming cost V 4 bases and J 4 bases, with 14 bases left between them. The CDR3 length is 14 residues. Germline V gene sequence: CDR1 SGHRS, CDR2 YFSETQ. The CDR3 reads CASSLLQEAETQYF. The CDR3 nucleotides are TGCGCCAGCAGCCTCCTCCAGGAAGCAGAGACCCAGTACTTC.

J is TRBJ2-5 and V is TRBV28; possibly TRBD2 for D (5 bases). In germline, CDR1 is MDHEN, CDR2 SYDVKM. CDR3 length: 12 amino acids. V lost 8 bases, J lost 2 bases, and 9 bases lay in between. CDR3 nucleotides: TGTGCCAGCGGGAGTCGGCAAGAGACCCAGTACTTC. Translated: CASGSRQETQYF.

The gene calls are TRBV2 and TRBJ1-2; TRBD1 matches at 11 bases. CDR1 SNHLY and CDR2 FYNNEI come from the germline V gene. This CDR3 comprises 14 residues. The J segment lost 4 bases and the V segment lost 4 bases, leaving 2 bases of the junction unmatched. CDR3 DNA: TGTGCCAGCAGTGGAGGGACAGGGGGCTATGGCTACACCTTC. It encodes CASSGGTGGYGYTF.

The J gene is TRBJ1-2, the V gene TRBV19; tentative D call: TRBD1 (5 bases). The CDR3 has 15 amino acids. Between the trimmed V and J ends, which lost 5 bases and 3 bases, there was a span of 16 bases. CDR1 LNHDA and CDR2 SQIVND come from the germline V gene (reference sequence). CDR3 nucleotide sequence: TGTGCCAGTAGTGCACAGGCGGCTAGCGACTATGGCTACACCTTC. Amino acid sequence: CASSAQAASDYGYTF.